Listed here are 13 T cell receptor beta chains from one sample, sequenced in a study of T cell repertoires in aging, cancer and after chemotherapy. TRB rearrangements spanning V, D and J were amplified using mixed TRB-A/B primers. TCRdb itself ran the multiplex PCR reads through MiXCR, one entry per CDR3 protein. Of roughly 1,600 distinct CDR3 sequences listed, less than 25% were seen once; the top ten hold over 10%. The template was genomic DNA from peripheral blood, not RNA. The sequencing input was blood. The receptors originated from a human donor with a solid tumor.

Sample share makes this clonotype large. CDR3 protein: CSTEEGGNEQYF. The CDR3 coding sequence is TGCAGCACGGAAGAGGGGGGTAACGAGCAGTACTTC. The J gene is TRBJ2-7, the V gene TRBV29-1; D is tentatively TRBD1 or TRBD2 (6 bases each). Between the trimmed V and J ends, which lost 8 bases and 5 bases, there was a span of 16 bases. Germline lookup yields CDR1 SQVTM and CDR2 ANQGSEA. The length of the CDR3 is 12 residues.

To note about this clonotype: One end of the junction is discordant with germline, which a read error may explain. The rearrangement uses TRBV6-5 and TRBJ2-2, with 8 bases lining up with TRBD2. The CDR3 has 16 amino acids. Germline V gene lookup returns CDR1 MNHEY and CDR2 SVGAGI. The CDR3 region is CASSEGSGVGPGELFF. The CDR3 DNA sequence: TGCGCCAGCAGTGAGGGTAGCGGGGTCGGCCCCGGGGAGCTGTTTTTT.

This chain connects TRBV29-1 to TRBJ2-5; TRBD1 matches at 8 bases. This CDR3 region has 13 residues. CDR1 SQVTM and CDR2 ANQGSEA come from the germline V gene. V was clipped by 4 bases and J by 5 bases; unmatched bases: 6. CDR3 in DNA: TGCAGCGTTGGACCAGGGGGCGCGGAGACCCAGTACTTC. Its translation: CSVGPGGAETQYF.

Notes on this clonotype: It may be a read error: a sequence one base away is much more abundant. Here the CDR3 DNA reads TGTGCCATCAGTAAGTCGATGGGAGGGGGCTACGAGCAGTACTTC. This codes for CAISKSMGGGYEQYF. V usage is TRBV10-3 and J usage is TRBJ2-7, with a tentative D call TRBD2 (7 bases). The CDR3 has 15 residues. CDR1 and CDR2 (germline): ENHRY, SYGVKD.

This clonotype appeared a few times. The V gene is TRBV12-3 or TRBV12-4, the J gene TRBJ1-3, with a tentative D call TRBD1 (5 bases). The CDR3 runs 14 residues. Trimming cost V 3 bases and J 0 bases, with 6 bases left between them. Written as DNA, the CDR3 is TGTGCCAGCAGTTTTAGGGGCTCTGGAAACACCATATATTTT. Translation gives CASSFRGSGNTIYF.

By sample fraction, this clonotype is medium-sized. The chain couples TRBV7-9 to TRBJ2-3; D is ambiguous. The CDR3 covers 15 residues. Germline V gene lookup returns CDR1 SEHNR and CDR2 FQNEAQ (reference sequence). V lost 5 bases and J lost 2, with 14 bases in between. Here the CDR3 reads CASSIPHSITDTQYF. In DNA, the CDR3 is TGTGCCAGCAGCATCCCGCACAGCATCACAGATACGCAGTATTTT.

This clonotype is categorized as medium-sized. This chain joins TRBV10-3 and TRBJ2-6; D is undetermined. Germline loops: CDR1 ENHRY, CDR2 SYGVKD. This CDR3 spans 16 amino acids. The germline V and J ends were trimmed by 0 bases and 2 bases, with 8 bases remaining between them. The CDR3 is CAISESREAGANVLTF. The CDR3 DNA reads TGTGCCATCAGTGAGTCTAGAGAGGCTGGGGCCAACGTCCTGACTTTC.

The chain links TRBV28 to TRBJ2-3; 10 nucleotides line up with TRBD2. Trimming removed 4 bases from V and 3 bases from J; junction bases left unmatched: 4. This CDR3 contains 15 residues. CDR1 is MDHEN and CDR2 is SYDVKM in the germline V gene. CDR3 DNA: TGTGCCAGCAGTTCCCCGACTAGCGGGACAGATACGCAGTATTTT. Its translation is CASSSPTSGTDTQYF.

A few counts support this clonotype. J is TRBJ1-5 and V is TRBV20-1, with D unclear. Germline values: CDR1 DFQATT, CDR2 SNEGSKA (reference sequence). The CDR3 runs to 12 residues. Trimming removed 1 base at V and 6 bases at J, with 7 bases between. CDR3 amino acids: CSARGAGQPQHF. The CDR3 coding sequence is TGCAGTGCTAGAGGGGCGGGTCAGCCCCAGCATTTT.

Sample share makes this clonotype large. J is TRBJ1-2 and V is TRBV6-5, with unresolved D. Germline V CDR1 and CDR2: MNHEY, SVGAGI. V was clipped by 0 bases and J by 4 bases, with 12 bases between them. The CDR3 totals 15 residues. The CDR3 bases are TGTGCCAGCAGTTACTCGTCCCTCGAGGTCTATGGCTACACCTTC. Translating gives CASSYSSLEVYGYTF.

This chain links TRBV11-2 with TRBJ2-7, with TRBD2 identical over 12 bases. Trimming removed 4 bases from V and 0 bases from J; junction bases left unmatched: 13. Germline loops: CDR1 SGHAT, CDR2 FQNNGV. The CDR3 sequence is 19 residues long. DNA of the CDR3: TGTGCCAGCAGCTCCTCGGGACTAGCGGGCCCCGAAGCCTCCTACGAGCAGTACTTC. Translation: CASSSSGLAGPEASYEQYF.

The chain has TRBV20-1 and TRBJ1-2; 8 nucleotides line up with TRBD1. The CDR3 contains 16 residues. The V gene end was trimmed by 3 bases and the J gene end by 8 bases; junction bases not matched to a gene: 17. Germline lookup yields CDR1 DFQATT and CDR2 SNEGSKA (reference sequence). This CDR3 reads CSASKGSGGVMGGYTF. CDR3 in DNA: TGCAGTGCTAGTAAGGGGTCAGGGGGCGTAATGGGAGGCTACACCTTC.

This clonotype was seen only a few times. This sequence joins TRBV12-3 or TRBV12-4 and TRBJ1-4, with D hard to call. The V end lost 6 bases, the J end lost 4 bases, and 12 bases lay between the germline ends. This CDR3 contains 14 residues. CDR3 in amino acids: CASRHGRRNEKLFF. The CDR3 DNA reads TGTGCCAGCAGACACGGACGTCGTAATGAAAAACTGTTTTTT.